The 20 T cell receptor beta chains below were found in one sample sequenced in a study of T cells after yellow fever vaccination. MiXCR, run by TCRdb on the 5' RACE reads, gives a single entry per CDR3 protein. Of about 400,000 distinct CDR3 sequences detected, more than 9% appear once; the ten largest clones hold roughly a sixth. The material sequenced was PBMCs, taken on the day of the first yellow fever vaccination. The receptor set was obtained from a man younger than 35 who received the YFV17D yellow fever vaccine.

This clonotype was seen a handful of times. The genes are TRBV19 and TRBJ2-7; maybe TRBD1 (5 bases). Trimming removed 2 bases from V and 0 bases from J, with 17 bases in between. This CDR3 is built from 17 residues. CDR1 is LNHDA and CDR2 is SQIVND in the germline V gene (reference sequence). CDR3 loop: CASSIKEWGSPSYEQYF. The CDR3 bases are TGTGCCAGTAGTATAAAGGAATGGGGCAGTCCCTCCTACGAGCAGTACTTC.

This clonotype was observed a few times. This sequence joins TRBV7-2 and TRBJ1-6; no clear D. The CDR3 is 17 residues long. Trimming took off 0 bases at V and 8 bases at J, with 17 bases between the two ends. The germline gives CDR1 SGHTA, CDR2 FQGNSA. The CDR3 here is CASSLARTGNFHSPLHF. In DNA, the CDR3 is TGTGCCAGCAGCTTAGCGCGGACCGGGAATTTCCATTCACCCCTCCACTTT.

This clonotype has more than one count but fewer than ten. This rearrangement joins TRBV7-2 to TRBJ1-4; no definite D call. Germline lookup yields CDR1 SGHTA and CDR2 FQGNSA. The V end lost 2 bases, the J end lost 5 bases, and 9 bases lay between the germline ends. This CDR3 contains 14 residues. The CDR3 loop is CASSLSRWNEKLFF. The CDR3 region has the DNA TGTGCCAGCAGCTTATCCAGGTGGAATGAAAAACTGTTTTTT.

This clonotype showed up just a few times. This chain links TRBV4-1 with TRBJ1-2; 10 bases agree with TRBD1. The CDR3 totals 16 residues. V trimming: 3 bases; J trimming: 5 bases; junction bases outside the gene matches: 9. CDR1 and CDR2 from the germline V gene are MGHRA and YSYEKL. CDR3 bases: TGCGCCAGCAGCCATCCCATGACAGGGGGCAAGTATGGCTACACCTTC. Protein: CASSHPMTGGKYGYTF.

This clonotype has a handful of counts. J is TRBJ2-2 and V is TRBV24-1, with 7 bases fitting TRBD2. The CDR3 extends over 14 amino acids. Trimming removed 5 bases from V and 5 bases from J; junction bases left unmatched: 4. Germline V gene sequence: CDR1 KGHDR, CDR2 SFDVKD. DNA of the CDR3: TGTGCCACCAGTGGAACTAGCGTGACCGGGGAGCTGTTTTTT. This sequence encodes CATSGTSVTGELFF.

This clonotype was seen only a few times. V is TRBV6-1 and J is TRBJ1-5; D uncertain. This CDR3 has 16 amino acids. Trimming pared 5 bases from V and 0 bases from J, leaving 14 bases between. Germline V gene sequence: CDR1 MNHNS, CDR2 SASEGT. The CDR3 sequence: CASSPLRRNSNQPQHF. The CDR3 DNA is TGTGCCAGCAGTCCCCTCAGGAGGAATAGCAATCAGCCCCAGCATTTT.

The chain employs TRBV12-3 or TRBV12-4 and TRBJ1-1; TRBD1 might be the D (6 bases). The CDR3 loop spans 13 amino acids. Between the trimmed V and J ends, which lost 7 bases and 4 bases, there was a span of 13 bases. As DNA, the CDR3 is TGTGCCAGCACCCACGAGGGGGGCACTGAAGCTTTCTTT. This gives the protein CASTHEGGTEAFF.

The chain combines TRBV5-1 with TRBJ2-3; 8 nucleotides agree with TRBD1. CDR3 length equals 15 residues. The germline V gene has CDR1 SGHRS and CDR2 YFSETQ. Germline trimming cut 1 base from V and 5 bases from J; bases unmatched to any gene: 6. The DNA of the CDR3 is TGCGCCAGCAGCTTGACAGGGGGTCTCGTAGATACGCAGTATTTT. This sequence encodes CASSLTGGLVDTQYF.

In its sample, this clonotype was seen many times. V is TRBV7-2 and J is TRBJ2-3, with D possibly matching TRBD2 (6 bases). Germline CDR1 reads SGHTA; CDR2 reads FQGNSA. V gave up 3 bases and J gave up 2 bases, with 9 bases separating them. This CDR3 region has 14 residues. This chain's CDR3 is CASSFAGLTDTQYF. The CDR3 DNA reads as TGTGCCAGCAGCTTCGCGGGACTCACAGATACGCAGTATTTT. Filled out from reference TRBV7-2 and TRBJ2-3, the complete variable domain reads GAGVSQSPSNKVTEKGKDVELRCDPISGHTALYWYRQSLGQGLEFLIYFQGNSAPDKSGLPSDRFSAERTGGSVSTLTIQRTQQEDSAVYLCASSFAGLTDTQYFGPGTRLTVL.

The chain couples TRBV19 to TRBJ2-1, with D uncertain. The CDR3 loop spans 13 amino acids. With 9 bases removed from V and 5 bases from J, the gap between germline ends came to 14 bases. Germline assignment: CDR1 LNHDA and CDR2 SQIVND (reference sequence). CDR3 in amino acids: CASSTLPDNEQFF. For the CDR3, the DNA is TGTGCCAGCTCTACCTTACCAGACAATGAGCAGTTCTTC.

The rearrangement links TRBV5-1 to TRBJ1-4; D is perhaps TRBD1 (5 bases). Trimming shortened V by 4 bases and J by 11 bases, and 15 bases separated the two germline ends. The germline CDR1 and CDR2 sequences are SGHRS and YFSETQ. The CDR3 extends over 13 amino acids. Here the CDR3 reads CASSEGRIHKLFF. DNA of the CDR3: TGCGCCAGCAGCGAGGGACGGATTCATAAACTGTTTTTT.

This clonotype was counted only a few times. V gene TRBV24-1 combines with J gene TRBJ2-1; D not resolved. The germline V and J ends were trimmed by 4 bases and 6 bases, with 9 bases remaining between them. The CDR3 covers 13 residues. Germline CDR1 reads KGHDR; CDR2 reads SFDVKD. The CDR3 DNA reads TGTGCCACCAGTGACCCCGACATCAATGAGCAGTTCTTC. It translates to CATSDPDINEQFF.

Only a few counts were recorded for this clonotype. V and J are TRBV3-1 and TRBJ2-1; 13 bases map to TRBD2. CDR3 size: 15 residues. Germline-derived CDR1 and CDR2 are LGHDT and YNNKEL (reference sequence). V was pared by 3 bases and J by 15 bases, with 11 bases of the junction left unmatched. In DNA form, the CDR3 reads TGTGCCAGCAGCCATCGACTAGCGGGGGGCTCCGACGCGTTCTTC. It is translated as CASSHRLAGGSDAFF.

V is TRBV10-3 and J is TRBJ1-2; no clear D gene. The V and J ends lost 2 bases and 3 bases respectively, with 7 bases between them. CDR1 and CDR2 (germline): ENHRY, SYGVKD. The CDR3 totals 13 residues. The chain's CDR3 is CAISEIQDYGYTF. CDR3 nucleotides: TGTGCCATCAGTGAGATTCAAGACTATGGCTACACCTTC.

This clonotype was seen more than once but under ten times. The chain carries TRBV7-2 and TRBJ1-6; D is ambiguous. The V gene's germline CDR1 is SGHTA and CDR2 FQGNSA. V was trimmed by 1 base and J by 13 bases, leaving 14 bases between them. This CDR3 is built from 14 residues. The CDR3 here is CASSLGQLASPLHF. The CDR3 nucleotides read TGTGCCAGCAGCTTAGGCCAGCTTGCTTCCCCCCTCCACTTT.

This clonotype was counted many times. This CDR3 reads CASTVLAGTGELFF. In nucleotides, the CDR3 is TGTGCCAGCACCGTCCTAGCGGGGACCGGGGAGCTGTTTTTT. The rearrangement uses TRBV27 and TRBJ2-2, with 9 bases fitting TRBD2. Trimming at V came to 7 bases and at J to 5 bases, leaving 5 bases not matched to a gene. This CDR3 has 14 residues. Germline values: CDR1 MNHEY, CDR2 SMNVEV (reference sequence).

This clonotype showed up just once. This chain uses TRBV5-6 with TRBJ2-1; TRBD1 might be the D (5 bases). V was cut by 0 bases and J by 12 bases, with 16 bases left in between. The CDR3 spans 14 residues. The germline CDR1 and CDR2 sequences are SGHDT and YYEEEE. CDR3 amino acids: CASSLVIVGPGQFF. CDR3 bases: TGTGCCAGCAGCTTGGTTATAGTGGGGCCAGGGCAGTTCTTC.

This clonotype has a handful of counts. This chain uses TRBV6-5 with TRBJ2-3; 7 nucleotides agree with TRBD2. Germline CDR1 and CDR2: MNHEY and SVGAGI. The V and J ends lost 2 bases and 4 bases, in that order; junction bases with no gene match: 9. This CDR3 spans 16 amino acids. CDR3 DNA sequence: TGTGCCAGCAGTTACAGTGGGGGGGAGACGGCAGATACGCAGTATTTT. It yields the protein CASSYSGGETADTQYF.

V is TRBV25-1 and J is TRBJ1-4, with D maybe TRBD1 (6 bases). The CDR3 is made up of 16 amino acids. Germline CDR1 is MGHDK and CDR2 is SYGVNS. Trimming took off 1 base at V and 6 bases at J, with 15 bases between the two ends. In DNA form, the CDR3 reads TGTGCCAGCAGTGAATGGGGGGACACGGGCTATGAAAAACTGTTTTTT. It is translated as CASSEWGDTGYEKLFF.

The CDR3 loop reads CASSITGTGGDQPQHF. For the CDR3, the DNA is TGTGCCAGCAGCATTACCGGGACAGGGGGTGATCAGCCCCAGCATTTT. The rearrangement joins TRBV5-6 to TRBJ1-5, with 11 nucleotides matching TRBD1. V was clipped by 4 bases and J by 5 bases; unmatched bases: 8. The CDR3 spans 16 residues. Germline-derived CDR1 and CDR2 are SGHDT and YYEEEE.